A selection of T cell receptor beta chains follows, all from one sample in a study of a mutant IDH1 vaccine in newly diagnosed glioma. Using immunoSEQ multiplex PCR, the repertoire was profiled, and TCRdb retains in-frame clones only, with some absent. The sample yields about 92,000 clones, about 83% seen once. The sample in question was PBMCs, obtained from a glioma patient treated with radiotherapy, temozolomide or both. The source of these receptors is a woman aged 45 to 65 with glioma. The conserved cysteine and the conserved F or W are not part of the CDR3 here.

V: TRBV7-6
J: TRBJ2-6
CDR3: ASSTGLAGSGANVLT

V: TRBV6-5
J: TRBJ2-2
CDR3: ASSQANTGELF

V: TRBV9
J: TRBJ2-7
CDR3: ASGDYYEQY

V: TRBV2
J: TRBJ1-1
CDR3: ASRAGRTGANTEAF

V: TRBV6-4
J: TRBJ1-1
CDR3: ASSDSKGAEAF

V: TRBV4-1
J: TRBJ2-1
CDR3: ASSQVTSYNEQF

V: TRBV2
J: TRBJ2-3
CDR3: ASRSEDTQY

V: TRBV7-8
J: TRBJ1-5
CDR3: ASSRGGRVGQPQH

V: TRBV5-1
J: TRBJ1-1
CDR3: ASRSGGGGNTEAF

V: TRBV15
J: TRBJ2-7
CDR3: ATSRAFPAGTVEQY

V: TRBV5-6
J: TRBJ1-1
CDR3: ASSASTGRNTEAF

V: TRBV6-5
J: TRBJ1-4
CDR3: ASGGPNEKLF

V: TRBV6-5
J: TRBJ1-5
CDR3: ASRDRGTNQPQH

V: TRBV10-3
J: TRBJ2-5
CDR3: AAGGSRQETQY

V: TRBV18
J: TRBJ1-6
CDR3: ASSPSRTVGYSPLH

V: TRBV29-1
J: TRBJ1-2
CDR3: SVEDMRQANYGYT

V: TRBV28
J: TRBJ2-6
CDR3: ASRGGASGANVLT

V: TRBV27
J: TRBJ2-7
CDR3: ASSPLDRVYEQY

V: TRBV29-1
J: TRBJ2-1
CDR3: SARAGGPQIEQF

V: TRBV6-6
J: TRBJ1-2
CDR3: ASSYRTGGDYGYT

V: TRBV6-4
J: TRBJ2-1
CDR3: ASSENQGALGEQF

V: TRBV27
J: TRBJ2-7
CDR3: ASSVTPGWGTYEQY

V: TRBV29-1
J: TRBJ2-3
CDR3: SVEGWRERTDTQY

V: TRBV7-7
J: TRBJ2-2
CDR3: ASSLLANTGELF

V: TRBV9
J: TRBJ2-5
CDR3: ASSVGVGGSQETQY

V: TRBV27
J: TRBJ1-1
CDR3: ASSWGLSINTEAF

V: TRBV6-1
J: TRBJ1-1
CDR3: AIRQGMNTEAF

V: TRBV19
J: TRBJ1-5
CDR3: ASSIPLESGRNQPQH

V: TRBV9
J: TRBJ2-3
CDR3: ASSGQTEHTDTQY

V: TRBV5-6
J: TRBJ1-2
CDR3: ASSSGTGVYGYT

V: TRBV6-6
J: TRBJ2-1
CDR3: ASSYEGVLSNEQF

V: TRBV4-1
J: TRBJ2-2
CDR3: ASSQDSGYTGELF

V: TRBV18
J: TRBJ1-5
CDR3: ASSQWTGGNQPQH

V: TRBV5-1
J: TRBJ1-2
CDR3: ASSLGDRAIGGYT

V: TRBV19
J: TRBJ1-5
CDR3: ASSIGRGRLSPQH

V: TRBV7-9
J: TRBJ2-3
CDR3: ASSETDTQY

V: TRBV9
J: TRBJ2-7
CDR3: ASSVGGGATYEQY

V: TRBV7-9
J: TRBJ2-7
CDR3: ATSSGLAAYEQY

V: TRBV13
J: TRBJ2-2
CDR3: ASSGRGRVSAGELF

V: TRBV5-1
J: TRBJ2-5
CDR3: ASSPGGGEETQY

V: TRBV4-2
J: TRBJ2-7
CDR3: ASSQVIQRESSYEQY

V: TRBV7-9
J: TRBJ2-2
CDR3: ASSLDENTGELF

V: TRBV4-2
J: TRBJ1-2
CDR3: ASSSFGGKDYGYT

V: TRBV5-5
J: TRBJ1-1
CDR3: ASSTGTGGSEAF

V: TRBV19
J: TRBJ1-1
CDR3: ASSMVENTEAF

V: TRBV19
J: TRBJ2-6
CDR3: ASSITGTGANVLT

V: TRBV4-2
J: TRBJ2-7
CDR3: ASSQTSDAVYEQY

V: TRBV30
J: TRBJ1-2
CDR3: AWSKGLRTGLGYGYT

V: TRBV19
J: TRBJ1-1
CDR3: ASSALNTEAF

V: TRBV9
J: TRBJ1-1
CDR3: ASSVGVPSTEAF

V: TRBV7-8
J: TRBJ2-1
CDR3: ASSYPGQGGDNEQF

V: TRBV6-1
J: TRBJ1-5
CDR3: ASSEQGSNQPQH

V: TRBV5-6
J: TRBJ1-2
CDR3: ASSRGTGPEEGTYYGYT

V: TRBV6-5
J: TRBJ2-3
CDR3: ASRQDPPYADTQY

V: TRBV10-3
J: TRBJ1-2
CDR3: AISDRVRGSGYGYT

V: TRBV6-4
J: TRBJ1-5
CDR3: ASSDRQGQPQH

V: TRBV28
J: TRBJ1-2
CDR3: ASSFRRGYT

V: TRBV6-6
J: TRBJ1-5
CDR3: ASSWDGGGNQPQH

V: TRBV9
J: TRBJ1-2
CDR3: ASSVDSSYGYT

V: TRBV7-2
J: TRBJ1-4
CDR3: ASSSRTATNEKLF